Here is one T cell receptor (beta chain) with its context. This CDR3 is built from 13 residues. Germline V gives CDR1 SEHNR, CDR2 FQNEAQ (reference sequence). The ends were cut back, 4 bases at V and 6 bases at J, with 12 bases in the middle. In the source study's methods: Cell counts per sample came from amplifying reference gene primers. The data were produced by immunoSEQ multiplex PCR, yet TCRdb's version contains in-frame clones alone and is incomplete. From that table come the V and J calls and clone size; the DNA was used to work out D and trimming. The repertoire holds about 170,000 clones, with around 85% as singletons. The data were taken from a study of blood T cell repertoires in COVID-19. Study-wide background: Sample material is recorded as cDNA or gDNA derived from T cells, B-cell-depleted T cells, or PBMCs.

The receptor was isolated from a human donor with acute or convalescent COVID-19. The donor label of this sample is uncertain. V is TRBV7-9 and J is TRBJ1-2; possible D gene TRBD1, 5 bases. Sequenced: peripheral blood. CDR3 amino acids: CASSWGGADGYTF. In DNA, the CDR3 is TGTGCCAGCAGCTGGGGAGGGGCAGATGGCTACACCTTC.